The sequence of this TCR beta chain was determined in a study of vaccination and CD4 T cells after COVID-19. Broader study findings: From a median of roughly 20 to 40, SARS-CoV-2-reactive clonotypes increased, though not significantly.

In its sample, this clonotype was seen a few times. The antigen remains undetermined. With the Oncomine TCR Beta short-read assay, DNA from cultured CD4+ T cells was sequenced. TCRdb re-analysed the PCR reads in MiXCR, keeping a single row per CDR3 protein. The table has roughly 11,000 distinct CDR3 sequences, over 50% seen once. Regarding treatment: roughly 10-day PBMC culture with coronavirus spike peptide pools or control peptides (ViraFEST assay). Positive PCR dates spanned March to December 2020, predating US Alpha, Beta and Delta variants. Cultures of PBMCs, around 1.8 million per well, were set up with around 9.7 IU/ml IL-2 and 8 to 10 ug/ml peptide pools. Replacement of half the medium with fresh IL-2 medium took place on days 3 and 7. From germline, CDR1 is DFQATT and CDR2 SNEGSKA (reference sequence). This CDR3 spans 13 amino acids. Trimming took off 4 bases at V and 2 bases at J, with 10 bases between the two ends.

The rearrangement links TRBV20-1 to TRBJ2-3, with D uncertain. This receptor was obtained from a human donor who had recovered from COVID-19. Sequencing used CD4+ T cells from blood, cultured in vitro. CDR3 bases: TGCAGTGCTAAGGGAAGGCACACAGATACGCAGTATTTT. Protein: CSAKGRHTDTQYF.